These 11 T cell receptor beta chains were sequenced from one sample in a study of identical twins. TCRdb re-analysed the 5' RACE reads in MiXCR, keeping a single row per CDR3 protein. Counted here are 350,000 or so distinct CDR3 sequences, approximately 13% occurring once; the ten biggest clones make up 7.2%. This same sample was also part of a study on yellow fever vaccine responses in identical twins.

The sequenced material came from CD8+ T cells sorted from blood. These receptors were collected from a young woman in good health.

The chain has TRBV3-1 and TRBJ1-2; 11 nucleotides align to TRBD1. This CDR3 is 14 amino acids long. V gave up 4 bases and J gave up 8 bases; unmatched junction bases: 6. The V gene's germline CDR1 is LGHDT and CDR2 YNNKEL (reference sequence). The chain's CDR3 is CASSPGTGGSGYTF. The CDR3 nucleotides read TGTGCCAGCAGCCCGGGGACAGGGGGTAGCGGCTACACCTTC. The full variable domain, its missing parts supplied by reference TRBV3-1 and TRBJ1-2, is DTAVSQTPKYLVTQMGNDKSIKCEQNLGHDTMYWYKQDSKKFLKIMFSYNNKELIINETVPNRFSPKSPDKAHLNLHINSLELGDSAVYFCASSPGTGGSGYTFGSGTRLTVV.

This clonotype was picked up a small number of times. V and J are TRBV12-3 or TRBV12-4 and TRBJ1-5; D not resolved. This CDR3 contains 14 residues. V was trimmed by 3 bases and J by 3 bases, leaving 9 bases between them. Here the CDR3 DNA reads TGTGCCAGCAGTTTCGAGTGGGACAATCAGCCCCAGCATTTT. As protein: CASSFEWDNQPQHF.

This clonotype was recorded many times. V gene TRBV4-1 combines with J gene TRBJ1-1, with TRBD1 matching 7 bases. There are 14 residues in the CDR3. J was trimmed by 1 base and V by 1 base; bases with no gene match: 0. Germline CDR1 is MGHRA and CDR2 is YSYEKL. Written as DNA, the CDR3 is TGCGCCAGCAGCCAAGCAGGGGGGAACACTGAAGCTTTCTTT. It specifies CASSQAGGNTEAFF.

This clonotype was counted between two and nine times. This chain uses TRBV7-2 with TRBJ2-7; 11 bases align to TRBD2. Germline CDR1 and CDR2: SGHTA and FQGNSA. The CDR3 totals 15 residues. Trimming removed 7 bases from V and 4 bases from J; junction bases left unmatched: 9. CDR3 DNA sequence: TGTGCCAGCACAAACCCCCTAGCGGGAGGTTACGAGCAGTACTTC. This encodes CASTNPLAGGYEQYF.

With respect to this clonotype: Germline and junction disagree at one end, which may indicate a read error. The V gene is TRBV20-1, the J gene TRBJ2-3; 8 nucleotides match TRBD2. There are 14 residues in the CDR3. Germline loops: CDR1 DFQATT, CDR2 SNEGSKA (reference sequence). CDR3 DNA sequence: TGCAGTGCACTCACTAGCGGCCTCACAGATACGCGGTATTTT. As protein: CSALTSGLTDTRYF.

This clonotype has just a few counts. The gene calls are TRBV9 and TRBJ1-1; TRBD1 aligns across 7 bases. The CDR3 is 18 amino acids. Germline V gene lookup returns CDR1 SGDLS and CDR2 YYNGEE. The trim removed 4 bases at V and 4 bases at J, leaving 19 bases unmatched. This chain's CDR3 is CASSTPAGQGVLSTEAFF. CDR3 DNA: TGTGCCAGCAGCACCCCAGCAGGGCAGGGGGTATTGAGCACTGAAGCTTTCTTT.

This clonotype was seen at least ten times. J is TRBJ2-5 and V is TRBV4-1; TRBD2 agrees at 13 bases. Per the germline V gene, CDR1 is MGHRA and CDR2 is YSYEKL. V gave up 6 bases and J gave up 5 bases; unmatched junction bases: 12. The CDR3 runs 17 residues. The CDR3 sequence is CASRGLGLAGERETQYF. The CDR3 bases are TGCGCCAGCAGGGGTCTAGGACTAGCGGGAGAACGGGAGACCCAGTACTTC.

This clonotype was detected only a few times. V gene TRBV10-1 combines with J gene TRBJ2-2; D remains unclear. This CDR3 comprises 15 residues. The germline gives CDR1 WNHNN, CDR2 SYGVQD (reference sequence). Trimming removed 0 bases from V and 5 bases from J, with 10 bases in between. The CDR3 DNA reads TGCGCCAGCAGTGAGTCGAGCGAAGGGACCGGGGAGCTGTTTTTT. It specifies CASSESSEGTGELFF.

The chain employs TRBV7-8 and TRBJ2-7, with TRBD2 matching 7 bases. J gave up 4 bases and V 7 bases, and 10 bases lay outside the gene matches. CDR1 SGHVS and CDR2 FQNEAQ come from the germline V gene. CDR3 length: 14 residues. The CDR3 loop is CASNSGELNYEQYV. The CDR3 nucleotides are TGTGCCAGCAACAGCGGGGAACTAAATTACGAGCAGTACGTC.

The chain has TRBV7-9 and TRBJ2-1; 10 nucleotides align to TRBD1. The CDR3 is made up of 15 amino acids. The V gene's germline CDR1 is SEHNR and CDR2 FQNEAQ (reference sequence). J was trimmed by 6 bases and V by 4 bases; bases with no gene match: 6. CDR3 nucleotide sequence: TGTGCCAGCAGCTCGCCGGGACAGGGGACCAATGAGCAGTTCTTC. Its translation: CASSSPGQGTNEQFF.

This clonotype was found a few times. The J gene is TRBJ2-3, the V gene TRBV28, with a tentative D call TRBD2 (5 bases). Germline V lookup: CDR1 MDHEN, CDR2 SYDVKM. Trimming shortened V by 7 bases and J by 1 base, and 18 bases separated the two germline ends. There are 16 residues in the CDR3. CDR3: CASTSEGDYGTDTQYF. In DNA, the CDR3 is TGTGCCAGCACCTCTGAGGGTGACTATGGCACAGATACGCAGTATTTT. Full variable domain (rest looked up from reference TRBV28 and TRBJ2-3): DVKVTQSSRYLVKRTGEKVFLECVQDMDHENMFWYRQDPGLGLRLIYFSYDVKMKEKGDIPEGYSVSREKKERFSLILESASTNQTSMYLCASTSEGDYGTDTQYFGPGTRLTVL.